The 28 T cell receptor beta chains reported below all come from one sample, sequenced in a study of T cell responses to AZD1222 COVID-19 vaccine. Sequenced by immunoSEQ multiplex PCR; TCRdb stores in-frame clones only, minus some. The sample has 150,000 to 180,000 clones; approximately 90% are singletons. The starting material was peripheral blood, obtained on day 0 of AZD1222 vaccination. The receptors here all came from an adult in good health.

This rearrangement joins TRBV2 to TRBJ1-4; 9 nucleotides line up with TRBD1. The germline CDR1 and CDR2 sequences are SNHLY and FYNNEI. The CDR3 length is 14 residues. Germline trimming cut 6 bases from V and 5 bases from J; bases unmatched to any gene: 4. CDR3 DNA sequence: TGTGCCAGCAGCTCCGGGACAGGGAATGAAAAACTGTTTTTT. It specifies CASSSGTGNEKLFF.

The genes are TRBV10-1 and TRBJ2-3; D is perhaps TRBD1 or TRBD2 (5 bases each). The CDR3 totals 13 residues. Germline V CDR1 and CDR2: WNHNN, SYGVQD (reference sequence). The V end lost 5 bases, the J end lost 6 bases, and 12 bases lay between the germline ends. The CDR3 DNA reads TGCGCCAGCAGTACGGGGACCGCCGATACGCAGTATTTT. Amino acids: CASSTGTADTQYF.

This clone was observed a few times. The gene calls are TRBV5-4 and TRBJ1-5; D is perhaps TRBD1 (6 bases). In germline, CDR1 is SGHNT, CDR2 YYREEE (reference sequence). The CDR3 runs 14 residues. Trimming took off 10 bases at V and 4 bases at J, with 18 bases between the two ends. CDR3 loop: CAFAFGGDNQPQHF. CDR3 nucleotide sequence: TGTGCCTTCGCCTTCGGGGGCGATAATCAGCCCCAGCATTTT.

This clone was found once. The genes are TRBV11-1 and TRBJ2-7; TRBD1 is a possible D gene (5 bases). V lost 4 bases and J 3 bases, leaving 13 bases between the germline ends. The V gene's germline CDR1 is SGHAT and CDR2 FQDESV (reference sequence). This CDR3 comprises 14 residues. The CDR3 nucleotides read TGTGCCAGCAGCTGGGGCAGGGCGTTCTACGAGCAGTACTTC. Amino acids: CASSWGRAFYEQYF.

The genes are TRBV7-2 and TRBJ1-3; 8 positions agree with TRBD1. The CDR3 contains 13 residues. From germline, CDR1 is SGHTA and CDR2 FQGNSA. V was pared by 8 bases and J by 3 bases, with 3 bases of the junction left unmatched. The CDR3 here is CASGQGGGNTIYF. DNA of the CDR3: TGTGCCAGCGGACAGGGTGGTGGAAACACCATATATTTT.

This chain's CDR3 is CASSSFSGGGETQYF. In DNA, the CDR3 is TGTGCCAGCAGCTCATTCAGTGGGGGGGGTGAGACCCAGTACTTC. The rearrangement joins TRBV7-2 to TRBJ2-5, with TRBD2 identical over 7 bases. Unmatched junction bases numbered 10, after V lost 4 bases and J lost 5 bases. The CDR3 length is 15 residues. The germline gives CDR1 SGHTA, CDR2 FQGNSA.

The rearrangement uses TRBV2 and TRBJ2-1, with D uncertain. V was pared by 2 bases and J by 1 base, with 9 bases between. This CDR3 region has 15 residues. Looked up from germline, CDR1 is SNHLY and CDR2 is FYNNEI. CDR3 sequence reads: CASSERTFSYNEQFF. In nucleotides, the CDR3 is TGTGCCAGCAGTGAACGGACGTTTTCCTACAATGAGCAGTTCTTC.

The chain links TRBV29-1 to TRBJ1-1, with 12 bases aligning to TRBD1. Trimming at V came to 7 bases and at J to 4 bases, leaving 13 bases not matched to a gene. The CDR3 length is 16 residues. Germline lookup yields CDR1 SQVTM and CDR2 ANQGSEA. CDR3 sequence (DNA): TGCAGCGCCCCGCCGGGACAGGGGGCTCGCGGCACTGAAGCTTTCTTT. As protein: CSAPPGQGARGTEAFF.

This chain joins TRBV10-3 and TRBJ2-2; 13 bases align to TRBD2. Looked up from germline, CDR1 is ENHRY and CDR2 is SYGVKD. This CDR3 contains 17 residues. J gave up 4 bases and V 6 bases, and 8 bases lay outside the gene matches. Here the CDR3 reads CAIRVTSGGTSTGELFF. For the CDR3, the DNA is TGTGCCATCAGGGTGACTAGCGGGGGGACAAGCACCGGGGAGCTGTTTTTT.

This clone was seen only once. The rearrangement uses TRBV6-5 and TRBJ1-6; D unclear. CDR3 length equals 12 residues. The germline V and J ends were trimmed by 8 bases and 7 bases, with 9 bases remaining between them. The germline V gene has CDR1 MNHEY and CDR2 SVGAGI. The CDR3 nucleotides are TGTGCCAGCGGAAGACTGAATTCACCCCTCCACTTT. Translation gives CASGRLNSPLHF.

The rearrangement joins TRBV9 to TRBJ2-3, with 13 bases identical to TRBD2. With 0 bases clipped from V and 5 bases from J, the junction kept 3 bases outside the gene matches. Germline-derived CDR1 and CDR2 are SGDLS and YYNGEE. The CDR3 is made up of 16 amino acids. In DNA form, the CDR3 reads TGTGCCAGCAGCGTAGAGGGACTAGCGGGGCGAGATACGCAGTATTTT. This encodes CASSVEGLAGRDTQYF.

The CDR3: CASSPGVYGYTF. The CDR3 bases are TGTGCCAGCAGCCCGGGGGTATATGGCTACACCTTC. The rearrangement links TRBV9 to TRBJ1-2; perhaps TRBD1 as D (5 bases). The CDR3 is 12 amino acids. Germline loops: CDR1 SGDLS, CDR2 YYNGEE. V was pared by 4 bases and J by 5 bases, with 9 bases between. Together with reference TRBV9 and TRBJ1-2, the CDR3 gives the full variable domain: DSGVTQTPKHLITATGQRVTLRCSPRSGDLSVYWYQQSLDQGLQFLIQYYNGEERAKGNILERFSAQQFPDLHSELNLSSLELGDSALYFCASSPGVYGYTFGSGTRLTVV.

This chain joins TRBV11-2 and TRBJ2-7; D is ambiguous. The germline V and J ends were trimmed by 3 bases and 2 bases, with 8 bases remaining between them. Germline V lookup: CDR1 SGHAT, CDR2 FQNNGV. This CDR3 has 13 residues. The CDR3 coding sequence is TGTGCCAGCAGCTTTAGGCAGACCTACGAGCAGTACTTC. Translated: CASSFRQTYEQYF.

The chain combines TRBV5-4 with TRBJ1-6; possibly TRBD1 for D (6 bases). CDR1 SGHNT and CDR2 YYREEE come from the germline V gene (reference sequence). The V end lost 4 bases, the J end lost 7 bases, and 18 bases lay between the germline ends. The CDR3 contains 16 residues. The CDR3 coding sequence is TGTGCCAGCAGCCGGGACAAAGGGGGTGCGAATTCACCCCTCCACTTT. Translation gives CASSRDKGGANSPLHF.

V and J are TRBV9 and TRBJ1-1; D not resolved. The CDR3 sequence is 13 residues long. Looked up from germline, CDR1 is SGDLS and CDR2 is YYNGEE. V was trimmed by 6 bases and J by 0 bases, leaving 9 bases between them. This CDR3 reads CASTIILNTEAFF. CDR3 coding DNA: TGTGCCAGCACCATTATACTGAACACTGAAGCTTTCTTT. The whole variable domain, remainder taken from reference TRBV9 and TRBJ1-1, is DSGVTQTPKHLITATGQRVTLRCSPRSGDLSVYWYQQSLDQGLQFLIQYYNGEERAKGNILERFSAQQFPDLHSELNLSSLELGDSALYFCASTIILNTEAFFGQGTRLTVV.

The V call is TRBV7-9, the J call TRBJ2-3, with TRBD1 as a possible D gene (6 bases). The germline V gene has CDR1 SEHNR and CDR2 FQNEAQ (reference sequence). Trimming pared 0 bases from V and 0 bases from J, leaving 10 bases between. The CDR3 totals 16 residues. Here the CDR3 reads CASSLAMGHSTDTQYF. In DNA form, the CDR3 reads TGTGCCAGCAGCTTAGCGATGGGACACAGCACAGATACGCAGTATTTT.

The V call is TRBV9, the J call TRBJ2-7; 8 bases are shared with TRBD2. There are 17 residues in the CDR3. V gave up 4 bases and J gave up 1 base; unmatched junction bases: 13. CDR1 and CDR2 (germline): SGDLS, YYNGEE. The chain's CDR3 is CASSLTGGDTYSYEQYF. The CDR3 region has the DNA TGTGCCAGCAGCTTAACCGGGGGGGACACCTATTCCTACGAGCAGTACTTC.

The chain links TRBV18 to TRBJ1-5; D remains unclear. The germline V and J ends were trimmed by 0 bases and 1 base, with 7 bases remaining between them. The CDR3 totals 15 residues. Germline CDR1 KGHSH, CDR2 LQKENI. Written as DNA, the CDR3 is TGTGCCAGCTCACCACCGTCAGCCAGCAATCAGCCCCAGCATTTT. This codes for CASSPPSASNQPQHF. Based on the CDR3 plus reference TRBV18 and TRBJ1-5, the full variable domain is NAGVMQNPRHLVRRRGQEARLRCSPMKGHSHVYWYRQLPEEGLKFMVYLQKENIIDESGMPKERFSAEFPKEGPSILRIQQVVRGDSAAYFCASSPPSASNQPQHFGDGTRLSIL.

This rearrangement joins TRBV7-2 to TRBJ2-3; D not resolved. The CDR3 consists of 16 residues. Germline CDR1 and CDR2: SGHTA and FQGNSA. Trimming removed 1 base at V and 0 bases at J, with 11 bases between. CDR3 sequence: CASSLEAFSSTDTQYF. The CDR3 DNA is TGTGCCAGCAGCTTAGAAGCCTTTTCTAGCACAGATACGCAGTATTTT. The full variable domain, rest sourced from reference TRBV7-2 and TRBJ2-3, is GAGVSQSPSNKVTEKGKDVELRCDPISGHTALYWYRQSLGQGLEFLIYFQGNSAPDKSGLPSDRFSAERTGGSVSTLTIQRTQQEDSAVYLCASSLEAFSSTDTQYFGPGTRLTVL.

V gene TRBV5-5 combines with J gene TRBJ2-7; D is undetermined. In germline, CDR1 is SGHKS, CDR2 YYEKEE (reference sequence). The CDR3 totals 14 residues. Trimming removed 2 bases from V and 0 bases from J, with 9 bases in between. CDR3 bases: TGTGCCAGCAGCTTTGACGACTCCTCCTACGAGCAGTACTTC. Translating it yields CASSFDDSSYEQYF.

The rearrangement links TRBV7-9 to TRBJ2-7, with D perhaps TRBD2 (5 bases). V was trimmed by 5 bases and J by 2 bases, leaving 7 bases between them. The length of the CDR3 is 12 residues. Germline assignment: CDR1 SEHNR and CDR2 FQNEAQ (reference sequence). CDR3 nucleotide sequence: TGTGCCAGCAGCCTCGGGACCTACGAGCAGTACTTC. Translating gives CASSLGTYEQYF. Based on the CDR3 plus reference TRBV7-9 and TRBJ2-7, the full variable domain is DTGVSQNPRHKITKRGQNVTFRCDPISEHNRLYWYRQTLGQGPEFLTYFQNEAQLEKSRLLSDRFSAERPKGSFSTLEIQRTEQGDSAMYLCASSLGTYEQYFGPGTRLTVT.

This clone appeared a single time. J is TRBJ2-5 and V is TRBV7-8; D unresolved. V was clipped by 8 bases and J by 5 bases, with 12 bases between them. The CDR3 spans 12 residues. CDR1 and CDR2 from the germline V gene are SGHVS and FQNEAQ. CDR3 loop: CASEGNLETQYF. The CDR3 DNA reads TGTGCCAGCGAAGGGAACTTGGAGACCCAGTACTTC.

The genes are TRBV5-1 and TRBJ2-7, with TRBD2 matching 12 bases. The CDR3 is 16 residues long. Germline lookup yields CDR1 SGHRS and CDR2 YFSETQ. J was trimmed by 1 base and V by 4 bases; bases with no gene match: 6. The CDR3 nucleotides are TGCGCCAGCAGCGTCCAGACTAGCGGGGGATCCTACGAGCAGTACTTC. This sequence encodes CASSVQTSGGSYEQYF.

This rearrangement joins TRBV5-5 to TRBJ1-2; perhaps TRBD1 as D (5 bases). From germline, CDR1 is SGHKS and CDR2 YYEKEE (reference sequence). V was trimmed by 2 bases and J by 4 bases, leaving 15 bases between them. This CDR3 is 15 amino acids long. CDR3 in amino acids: CASSFAQDLSYGYTF. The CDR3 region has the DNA TGTGCCAGCAGCTTCGCACAGGACCTAAGCTATGGCTACACCTTC.

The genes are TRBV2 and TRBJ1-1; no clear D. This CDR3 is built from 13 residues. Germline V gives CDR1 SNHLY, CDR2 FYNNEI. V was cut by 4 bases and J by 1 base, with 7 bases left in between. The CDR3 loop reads CASSAGGNTEAFF. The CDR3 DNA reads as TGTGCCAGCAGTGCTGGAGGGAACACTGAAGCTTTCTTT. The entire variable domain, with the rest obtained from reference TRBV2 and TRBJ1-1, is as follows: EPEVTQTPSHQVTQMGQEVILRCVPISNHLYFYWYRQILGQKVEFLVSFYNNEISEKSEIFDDQFSVERPDGSNFTLKIRSTKLEDSAMYFCASSAGGNTEAFFGQGTRLTVV.

CDR3 in amino acids: CASSGWGDTEAFF. In DNA form, the CDR3 reads TGTGCCAGCTCCGGGTGGGGGGACACTGAAGCTTTCTTT. This sequence joins TRBV10-3 and TRBJ1-1; D is perhaps TRBD1 (5 bases). The CDR3 has 13 residues. Per germline, CDR1 ENHRY and CDR2 SYGVKD. The V and J ends lost 10 bases and 3 bases respectively, with 15 bases between them.

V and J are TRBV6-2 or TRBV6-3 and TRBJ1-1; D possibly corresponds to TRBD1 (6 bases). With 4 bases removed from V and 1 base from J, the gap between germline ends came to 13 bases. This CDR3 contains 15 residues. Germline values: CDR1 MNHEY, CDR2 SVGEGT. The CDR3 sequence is CASSWGTHRNTEAFF. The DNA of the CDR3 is TGTGCCAGCAGTTGGGGGACACACAGGAACACTGAAGCTTTCTTT.

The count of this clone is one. The CDR3 sequence is CASSLDRIVGPEAFF. DNA of the CDR3: TGCGCCAGCAGTCTGGACAGGATAGTGGGCCCTGAAGCTTTCTTT. The chain is built from TRBV23-1 and TRBJ1-1, with 7 bases fitting TRBD1. TRBV23-1 is filed as an ORF, its function uncertain. V lost 4 bases to trimming and J lost 6 bases; unmatched junction nucleotides: 11. CDR3 size: 15 residues.